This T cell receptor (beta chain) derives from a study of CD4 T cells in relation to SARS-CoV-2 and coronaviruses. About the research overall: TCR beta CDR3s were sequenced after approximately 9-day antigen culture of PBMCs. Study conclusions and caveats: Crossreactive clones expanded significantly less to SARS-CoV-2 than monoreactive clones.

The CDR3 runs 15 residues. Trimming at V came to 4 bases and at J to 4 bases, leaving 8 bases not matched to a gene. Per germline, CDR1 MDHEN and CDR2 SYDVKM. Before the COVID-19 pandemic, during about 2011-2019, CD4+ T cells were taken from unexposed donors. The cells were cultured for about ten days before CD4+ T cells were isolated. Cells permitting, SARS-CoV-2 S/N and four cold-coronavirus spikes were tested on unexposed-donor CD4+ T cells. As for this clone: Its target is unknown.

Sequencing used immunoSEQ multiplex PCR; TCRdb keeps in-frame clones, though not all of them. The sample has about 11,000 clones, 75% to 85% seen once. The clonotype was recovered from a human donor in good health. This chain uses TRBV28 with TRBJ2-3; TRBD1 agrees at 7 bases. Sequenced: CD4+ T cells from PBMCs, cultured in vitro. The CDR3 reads CASSSYGQVADTQYF. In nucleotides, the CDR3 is TGTGCCAGCAGTTCCTATGGACAGGTGGCAGATACGCAGTATTTT.